Listed below are T cell receptor beta chains from one sample, sequenced in a study of control samples from healthy donors and cancer patients. Generated by immunoSEQ multiplex PCR, the TCRdb table keeps only in-frame clones and is missing some. The data hold around 77,000 clones, with 92% observed a single time. The sequenced sample was blood. The receptors originated from an older woman in good health. Each CDR3 is given with its conserved first and last residue. Fields, in order: V gene, J gene, D gene, CDR3 DNA, CDR3 protein. A D gene is named only where the DNA matches it firmly.

V: TRBV11-2
J: TRBJ1-6
D: NA
DNA: TGTGCCAGCAGCCCGCGGACAGCCGGTGGCAATTCACCCCTCCACTTT
CDR3: CASSPRTAGGNSPLHF

V: TRBV2
J: TRBJ1-6
D: NA
DNA: TGTGCCAGCTCACGACCCGCTCGGGGTTCACCCCTCCACTTT
CDR3: CASSRPARGSPLHF

V: TRBV7-2
J: TRBJ1-2
D: NA
DNA: TGTGCCAGCAGCTTAGTCGCCGGAAATAACTATGGCTACACCTTC
CDR3: CASSLVAGNNYGYTF

V: TRBV30
J: TRBJ1-1
D: NA
DNA: TGTGCCTGGAGGCCCTGGACATCTTACACTGAAGCTTTCTTT
CDR3: CAWRPWTSYTEAFF

V: TRBV19
J: TRBJ1-5
D: TRBD1
DNA: TGTGCCAGTAAGGCCGGGCAGGGGGCTCAGCCCCAGCATTTT
CDR3: CASKAGQGAQPQHF

V: TRBV12-5
J: TRBJ2-2
D: TRBD1
DNA: TGTGCTAGTGGTTTCGGGACAGCTAACACCGGGGAGCTGTTTTTT
CDR3: CASGFGTANTGELFF

V: TRBV19
J: TRBJ1-1
D: NA
DNA: TGTGCCAGTAGTATCTCACTGGGCACAGGGGAAGCTTTCTTT
CDR3: CASSISLGTGEAFF

V: TRBV28
J: TRBJ2-7
D: NA
DNA: TGTGCCAGCAGTCCCATGCAGCTGTTCTCCTACGAGCAGTACTTC
CDR3: CASSPMQLFSYEQYF

V: TRBV5-1
J: TRBJ2-2
D: TRBD2
DNA: TGCGCCAGCAGCCGGGGGAACCGGGAGGTAATCGGGGAGCTGTTTTTT
CDR3: CASSRGNREVIGELFF

V: TRBV19
J: TRBJ2-1
D: TRBD2
DNA: TGTGCCAGTAGCCAGGCCGTAGTAGCGGGGGCCTACAATGAGCAGTTCTTC
CDR3: CASSQAVVAGAYNEQFF

V: TRBV15
J: TRBJ1-5
D: NA
DNA: TGTGCCACCAGAAGAGGCGGGCGGGGGCAAGGCAATCAGCCCCAGCATTTT
CDR3: CATRRGGRGQGNQPQHF

V: TRBV19
J: TRBJ2-7
D: NA
DNA: TGTGCCAGTAGTATTGGAGGGAGAAGGTACGAGCAGTACTTC
CDR3: CASSIGGRRYEQYF

V: TRBV7-9
J: TRBJ2-1
D: NA
DNA: TGTGCCAGCAGCGAAGCCCCTTCCTACAATGAGCAGTTCTTC
CDR3: CASSEAPSYNEQFF

V: TRBV5-1
J: TRBJ2-1
D: TRBD1
DNA: TGCGCCAGCAGCTTCCAGGGGGCCTCGATGGGTGAGCAGTTCTTC
CDR3: CASSFQGASMGEQFF

V: TRBV29-1
J: TRBJ2-1
D: NA
DNA: TGCAGCGTTGAAAGGGCGGGTGAGCAGTTCTTC
CDR3: CSVERAGEQFF

V: TRBV7-2
J: TRBJ2-7
D: TRBD2
DNA: TGTGCCAGCAGCTTAAGGGTAGCGGGAACCTACGAGCAGTACTTC
CDR3: CASSLRVAGTYEQYF

V: TRBV11-3
J: TRBJ1-6
D: NA
DNA: TGTGCCAGCAGCTTAGTTCGGCGGAGGTCCTATAATTCACCCCTCCACTTT
CDR3: CASSLVRRRSYNSPLHF